This T cell receptor beta chain was captured by sequencing in a study of molecular identifiers for immune sequencing clone quantification. Whole-study context: Replicate RNA from about 19,000 or 110,000 naive CD8 T cells formed five aliquots; four were sequenced.

As regards this clonotype: Its antigen is not identified. A much larger clone is a single base away; this may be a read error.

TCRdb passed the PCR reads through MiXCR, listing each CDR3 protein once. The repertoire consists of 300,000 to 400,000 distinct CDR3 sequences, with over 20% occurring once and the leading ten covering 0.7% to 0.9%. CDR3 length: 14 amino acids. Germline CDR1 and CDR2: MNHEY and SMNVEV (reference sequence). V was shortened by 1 base and J by 2 bases, with 7 bases between the two germline ends. The study, taken as a whole, reports: The study reportedly detected spiked Jurkat TCR RNA from one cell among around 970,000 naive cells.

The chain employs TRBV27 and TRBJ2-3; D gene unclear. Sequenced input: naive CD8+ T cells from blood, with Jurkat cell RNA spiked in. Subset of the sample: FACS-sorted CD8+CD4-CCR7+CD45RA+ naive T cells. The sequence came from a human donor in good health. Some libraries in this study had Jurkat cell RNA spiked in. The CDR3 nucleotides read TGTGCCAGCAGTTTATTGCCAGACACAGATACGCAGTATTTT. Amino acids: CASSLLPDTDTQYF.